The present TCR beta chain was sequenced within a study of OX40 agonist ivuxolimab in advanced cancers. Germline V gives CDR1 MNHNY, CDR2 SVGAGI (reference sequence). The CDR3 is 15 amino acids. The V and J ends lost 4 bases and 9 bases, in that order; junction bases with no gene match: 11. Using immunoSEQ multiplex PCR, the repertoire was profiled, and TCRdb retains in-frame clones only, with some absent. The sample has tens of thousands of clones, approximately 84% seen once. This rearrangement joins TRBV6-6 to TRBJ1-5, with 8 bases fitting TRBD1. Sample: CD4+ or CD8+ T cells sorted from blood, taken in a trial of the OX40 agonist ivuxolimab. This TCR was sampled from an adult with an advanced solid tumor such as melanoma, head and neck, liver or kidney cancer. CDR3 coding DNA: TGTGCCAGCAGTTCTTATACAGGGGGATTGAGGCCCCAGCATTTT. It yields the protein CASSSYTGGLRPQHF.